A selection of T cell receptor beta chains follows, all from one sample in a study of cytomegalovirus exposure and HLA in healthy donors. Sequencing was performed with immunoSEQ multiplex PCR; in TCRdb, only in-frame clones are kept and a portion is missing. Here the sample spans about 180,000 clones, roughly four fifths being singletons. The sample consisted of PBMCs. The receptor source for this set is a woman aged 50 to 60 in good health and CMV-seronegative. Each CDR3 is given with its conserved first and last residue. The D gene is left open where the match is weak. Clone size is stated in some rows and not others, as once, few, many or a class when expanded.

clone_size	v_call	j_call	d_call	cdr3_aa	cdr3_nt
.	TRBV5-1	TRBJ2-3	TRBD2	CASRGLAQRTDTQYF	TGCGCCAGCAGGGGACTAGCTCAACGCACAGATACGCAGTATTTT
.	TRBV7-3	TRBJ2-1	TRBD2	CASSQTGGPYNEQFF	TGTGCCAGCAGCCAAACGGGGGGTCCTTACAATGAGCAGTTCTTC
few	TRBV4-2	TRBJ2-7	.	CASSQAGDEQYF	TGTGCCAGCAGCCAAGCCGGGGACGAGCAGTACTTC
.	TRBV5-1	TRBJ2-7	TRBD2	CASSPGLAGGSYEQYF	TGCGCCAGCAGCCCGGGACTAGCGGGGGGTTCCTACGAGCAGTACTTC
.	TRBV28	TRBJ1-1	.	CASSSYRAEAFF	TGTGCCAGCAGTTCCTACAGGGCTGAAGCTTTCTTT
once	TRBV7-3	TRBJ2-1	.	CASSYSDTSVDEQFF	TGTGCCAGCAGCTATTCGGACACGAGTGTCGATGAGCAGTTCTTC
.	TRBV28	TRBJ1-2	TRBD1	CASREQGTYGYTF	TGTGCCAGCAGGGAACAGGGGACGTATGGCTACACCTTC
.	TRBV27	TRBJ2-7	TRBD2	CASSSLLAGYSYEQYF	TGTGCCAGCTCCTCGCTTCTAGCGGGATACTCCTACGAGCAGTACTTC
.	TRBV27	TRBJ2-1	.	CASSWRTPVLDEQFF	TGTGCCAGCAGTTGGAGGACCCCCGTTTTAGATGAGCAGTTCTTC
once	TRBV7-9	TRBJ1-4	TRBD1	CASSLAGTGENEKLFF	TGTGCCAGCAGCTTAGCCGGGACAGGGGAGAATGAAAAACTGTTTTTT
.	TRBV2	TRBJ1-2	TRBD1	CASRGQRGYTF	TGTGCCAGCAGGGGACAGAGGGGCTACACCTTC
few	TRBV5-1	TRBJ1-1	TRBD1	CASSLASLTGTVAAFF	TGCGCCAGCAGCTTGGCCTCACTTACCGGGACAGTTGCAGCTTTCTTT
once	TRBV7-9	TRBJ1-1	.	CASSLNLENTEAFF	TGTGCCAGCAGCTTAAATTTAGAAAACACTGAAGCTTTCTTT
.	TRBV7-9	TRBJ1-3	TRBD1	CASSPRQGSSGNTIYF	TGTGCCAGCAGCCCCAGACAGGGAAGCTCTGGAAACACCATATATTTT
few	TRBV27	TRBJ1-2	TRBD1	CASSSRTGHYGYTF	TGTGCCAGCAGTTCAAGGACAGGGCACTATGGCTACACCTTC
.	TRBV10-2	TRBJ1-5	.	CASPRRAYSNQPQHF	TGCGCCAGCCCGAGGAGGGCCTATAGCAATCAGCCCCAGCATTTT
.	TRBV6-1	TRBJ2-3	TRBD1	CASTRAGGLTDTQYF	TGTGCCAGCACCAGGGCAGGGGGTCTCACAGATACGCAGTATTTT
.	TRBV19	TRBJ2-5	.	CASSITQGFQETQYF	TGTGCCAGTAGTATAACTCAGGGATTCCAAGAGACCCAGTACTTC
.	TRBV7-8	TRBJ2-2	TRBD1	CASSLVPGTGNTGELFF	TGTGCCAGCAGCTTAGTCCCCGGGACAGGGAACACCGGGGAGCTGTTTTTT
.	TRBV11-3	TRBJ2-7	.	CASSLGGGRGSYEQYF	TGTGCCAGCAGCTTAGGCGGGGGCAGGGGCTCCTACGAGCAGTACTTC
.	TRBV2	TRBJ1-6	TRBD1	CASSEEATGGGSPLHF	TGTGCCAGCAGTGAAGAGGCGACAGGGGGCGGTTCACCCCTCCACTTT
.	TRBV15	TRBJ1-5	.	CATSSRRDSNQPQHF	TGTGCCACCAGCAGTAGGAGGGATAGCAATCAGCCCCAGCATTTT